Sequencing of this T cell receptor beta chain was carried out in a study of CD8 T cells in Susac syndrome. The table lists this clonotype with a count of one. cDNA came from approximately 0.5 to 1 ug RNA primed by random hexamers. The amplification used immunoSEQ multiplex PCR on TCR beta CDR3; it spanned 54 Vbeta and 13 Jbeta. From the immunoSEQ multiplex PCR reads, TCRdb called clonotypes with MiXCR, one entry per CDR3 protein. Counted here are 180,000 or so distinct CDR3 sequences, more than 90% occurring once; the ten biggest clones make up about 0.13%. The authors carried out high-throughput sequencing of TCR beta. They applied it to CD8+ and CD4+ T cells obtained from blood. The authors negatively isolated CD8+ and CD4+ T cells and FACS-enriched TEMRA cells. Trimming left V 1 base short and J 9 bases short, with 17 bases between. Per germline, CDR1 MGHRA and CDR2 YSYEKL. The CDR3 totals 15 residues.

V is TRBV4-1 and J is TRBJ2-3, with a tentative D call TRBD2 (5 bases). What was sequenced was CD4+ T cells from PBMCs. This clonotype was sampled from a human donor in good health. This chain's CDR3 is CASSQGGPAGETQYF. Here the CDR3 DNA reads TGCGCCAGCAGCCAAGGCGGACCCGCCGGGGAGACGCAGTATTTT.